The present TCR beta chain was sequenced within a study of CD8+ T cells in alopecia areata. Study-level results: Patients shared TCRs less clearly than mice did, possibly owing to HLA. Lesional scalp, especially alopecia totalis/universalis, showed higher clonality than normal scalp.

This clone was found a few times. Its target is unknown. The authors extracted RNA and reverse transcribed it into cDNA as the sequencing template. The repertoire was sequenced with immunoSEQ multiplex PCR; TCRdb's copy has only in-frame clones and lacks some. The sample lists hundreds of thousands of clones; 50% to 60% were seen once. The junction had 4 bases not matched to a gene; V was cut back by 3 bases and J by 2 bases. Germline V lookup: CDR1 SEHNR, CDR2 FQNEAQ (reference sequence). The CDR3 loop spans 15 amino acids. This TCR derives from a human donor with alopecia areata. The chain employs TRBV7-9 and TRBJ2-3, with 8 bases aligning to TRBD1. Sequenced material: CD4+ T cells sorted from blood, taken at week 0. The CDR3 here is CASSFDRGATDTQYF. DNA of the CDR3: TGTGCCAGCAGCTTCGACAGGGGAGCCACAGATACGCAGTATTTT. The whole variable domain, remainder taken from reference TRBV7-9 and TRBJ2-3, is DTGVSQNPRHKITKRGQNVTFRCDPISEHNRLYWYRQTLGQGPEFLTYFQNEAQLEKSRLLSDRFSAERPKGSFSTLEIQRTEQGDSAMYLCASSFDRGATDTQYFGPGTRLTVL.